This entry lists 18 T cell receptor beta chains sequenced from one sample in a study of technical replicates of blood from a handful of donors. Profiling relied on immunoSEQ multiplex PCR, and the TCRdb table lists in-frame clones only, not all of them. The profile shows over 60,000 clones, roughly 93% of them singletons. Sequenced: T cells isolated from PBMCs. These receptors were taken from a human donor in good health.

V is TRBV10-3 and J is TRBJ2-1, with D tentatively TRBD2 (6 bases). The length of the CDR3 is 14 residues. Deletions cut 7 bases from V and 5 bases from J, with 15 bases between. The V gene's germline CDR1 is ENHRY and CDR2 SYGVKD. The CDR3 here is CAIKARDDDNEQFF. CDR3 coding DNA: TGTGCCATCAAGGCGCGGGACGACGACAATGAGCAGTTCTTC.

The CDR3 loop is CASRPLLAGGPDEQYF. CDR3 in DNA: TGTGCCAGCAGACCCCTCCTAGCGGGAGGGCCTGACGAGCAGTACTTC. The rearrangement links TRBV27 to TRBJ2-7, with 12 bases that match TRBD2. Germline-derived CDR1 and CDR2 are MNHEY and SMNVEV (reference sequence). J lost 5 bases, V lost 6 bases, and 11 bases had no gene match. The CDR3 has 16 amino acids.

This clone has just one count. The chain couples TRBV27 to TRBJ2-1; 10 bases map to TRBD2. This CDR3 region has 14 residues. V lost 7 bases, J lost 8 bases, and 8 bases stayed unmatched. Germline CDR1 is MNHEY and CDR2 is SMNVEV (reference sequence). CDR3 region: CASKIAGGSYEQFF. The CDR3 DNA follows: TGTGCCAGCAAAATAGCGGGAGGATCATATGAGCAGTTCTTC.

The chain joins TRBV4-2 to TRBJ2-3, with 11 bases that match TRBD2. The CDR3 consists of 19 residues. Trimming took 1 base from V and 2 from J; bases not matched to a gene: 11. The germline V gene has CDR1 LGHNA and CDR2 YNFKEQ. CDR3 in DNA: TGTGCCAGCAGCCAAGGGGCCACAGCTAGCGGGAGGCTCACAGATACGCAGTATTTT. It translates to CASSQGATASGRLTDTQYF.

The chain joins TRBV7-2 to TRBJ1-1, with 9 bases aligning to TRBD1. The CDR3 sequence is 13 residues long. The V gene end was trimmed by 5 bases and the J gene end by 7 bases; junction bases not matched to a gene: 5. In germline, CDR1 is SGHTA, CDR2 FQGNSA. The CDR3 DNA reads TGTGCCAGCAGCGGCCGGGACAGGGTTGAAGCTTTCTTT. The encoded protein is CASSGRDRVEAFF. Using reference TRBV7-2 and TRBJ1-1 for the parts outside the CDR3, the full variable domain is GAGVSQSPSNKVTEKGKDVELRCDPISGHTALYWYRQSLGQGLEFLIYFQGNSAPDKSGLPSDRFSAERTGGSVSTLTIQRTQQEDSAVYLCASSGRDRVEAFFGQGTRLTVV.

The CDR3 sequence is CASSFTSGSRHEQYF. The CDR3 DNA reads TGTGCCAGCAGCTTTACTAGCGGGAGTCGACACGAGCAGTACTTC. The chain couples TRBV5-4 to TRBJ2-7; 11 bases agree with TRBD2. Trimming cost V 2 bases and J 5 bases; bases outside gene matches: 6. This CDR3 spans 15 amino acids. In germline, CDR1 is SGHNT, CDR2 YYREEE (reference sequence).

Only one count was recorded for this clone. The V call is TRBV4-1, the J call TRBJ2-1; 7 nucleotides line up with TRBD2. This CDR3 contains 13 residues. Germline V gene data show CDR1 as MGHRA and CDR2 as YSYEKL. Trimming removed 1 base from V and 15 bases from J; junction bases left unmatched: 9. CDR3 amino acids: CASSQGGGFLTFF. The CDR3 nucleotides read TGCGCCAGCAGCCAAGGGGGAGGGTTTCTTACGTTCTTC.

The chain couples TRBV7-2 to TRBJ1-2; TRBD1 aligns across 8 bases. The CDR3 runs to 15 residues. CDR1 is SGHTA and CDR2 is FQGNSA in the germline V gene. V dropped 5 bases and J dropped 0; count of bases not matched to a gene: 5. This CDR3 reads CASSRDRGANYGYTF. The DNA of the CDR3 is TGTGCCAGCAGCCGCGACAGGGGCGCTAACTATGGCTACACCTTC.

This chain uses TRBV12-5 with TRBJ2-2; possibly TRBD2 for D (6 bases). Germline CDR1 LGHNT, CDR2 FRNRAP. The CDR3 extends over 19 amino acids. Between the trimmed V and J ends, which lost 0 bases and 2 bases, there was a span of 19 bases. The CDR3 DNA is TGTGCTAGTGGTTTGGTTCCCAGCGGGTATCTTGGCAACACCGGGGAGCTGTTTTTT. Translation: CASGLVPSGYLGNTGELFF.

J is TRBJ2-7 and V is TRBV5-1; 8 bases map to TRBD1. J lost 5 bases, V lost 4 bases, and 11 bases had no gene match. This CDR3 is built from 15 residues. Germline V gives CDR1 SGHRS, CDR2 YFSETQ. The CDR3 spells CASSPPAQGADEQYF. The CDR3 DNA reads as TGCGCCAGCAGCCCCCCTGCGCAGGGGGCGGACGAGCAGTACTTC.

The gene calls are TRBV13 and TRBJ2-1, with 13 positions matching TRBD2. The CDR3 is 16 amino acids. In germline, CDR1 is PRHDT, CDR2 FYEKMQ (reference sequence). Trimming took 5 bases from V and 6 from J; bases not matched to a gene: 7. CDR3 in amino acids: CASSPIGLAGVNEQFF. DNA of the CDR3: TGTGCCAGCAGCCCCATCGGACTAGCGGGAGTCAATGAGCAGTTCTTC. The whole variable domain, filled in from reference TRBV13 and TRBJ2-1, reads AAGVIQSPRHLIKEKRETATLKCYPIPRHDTVYWYQQGPGQDPQFLISFYEKMQSDKGSIPDRFSAQQFSDYHSELNMSSLELGDSALYFCASSPIGLAGVNEQFFGPGTRLTVL.

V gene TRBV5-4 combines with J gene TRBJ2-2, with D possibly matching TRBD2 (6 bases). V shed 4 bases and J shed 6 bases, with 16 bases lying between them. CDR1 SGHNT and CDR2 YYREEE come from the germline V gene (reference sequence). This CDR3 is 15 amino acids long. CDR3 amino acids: CASSPVGEEAGELFF. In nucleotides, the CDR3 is TGTGCCAGCAGCCCTGTGGGGGAGGAGGCCGGGGAGCTGTTTTTT.

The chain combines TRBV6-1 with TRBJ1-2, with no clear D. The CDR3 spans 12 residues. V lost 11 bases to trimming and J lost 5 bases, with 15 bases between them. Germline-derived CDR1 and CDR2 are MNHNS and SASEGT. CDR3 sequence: CAGSMQGYGYTF. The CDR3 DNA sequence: TGTGCCGGGAGCATGCAAGGGTATGGCTACACCTTC.

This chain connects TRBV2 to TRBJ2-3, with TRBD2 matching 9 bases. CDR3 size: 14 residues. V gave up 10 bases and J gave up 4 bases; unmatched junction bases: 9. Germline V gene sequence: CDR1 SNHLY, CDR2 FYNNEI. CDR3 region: CATESGRWSDTQYF. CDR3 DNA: TGTGCCACGGAGAGCGGGAGGTGGTCAGATACGCAGTATTTT.

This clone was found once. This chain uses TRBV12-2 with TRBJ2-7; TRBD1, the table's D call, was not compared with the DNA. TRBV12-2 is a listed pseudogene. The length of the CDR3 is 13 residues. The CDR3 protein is CASRLGDRGEQYF. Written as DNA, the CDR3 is TGTGCAAGTCGCTTAGGGGACAGGGGCGAGCAGTACTTC.

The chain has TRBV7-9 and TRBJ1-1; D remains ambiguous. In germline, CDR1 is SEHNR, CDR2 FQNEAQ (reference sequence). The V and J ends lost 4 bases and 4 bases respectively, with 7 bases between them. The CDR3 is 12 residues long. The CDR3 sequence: CASSSTVTEAFF. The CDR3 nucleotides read TGTGCCAGCAGCTCTACGGTCACTGAAGCTTTCTTT.

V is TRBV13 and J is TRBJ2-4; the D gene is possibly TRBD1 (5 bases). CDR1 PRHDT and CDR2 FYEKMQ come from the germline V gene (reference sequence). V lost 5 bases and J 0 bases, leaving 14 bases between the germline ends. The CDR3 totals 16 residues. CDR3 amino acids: CASSPRLGLAKNIQYF. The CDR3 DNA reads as TGTGCCAGCAGCCCCAGGTTGGGGCTAGCCAAAAACATTCAGTACTTC.

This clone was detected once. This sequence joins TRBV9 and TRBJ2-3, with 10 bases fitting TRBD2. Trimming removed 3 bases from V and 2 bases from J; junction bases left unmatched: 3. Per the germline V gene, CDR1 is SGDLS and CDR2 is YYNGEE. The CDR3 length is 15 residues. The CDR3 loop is CASSASGGATDTQYF. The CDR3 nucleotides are TGTGCCAGCAGCGCGAGCGGGGGGGCCACAGATACGCAGTATTTT. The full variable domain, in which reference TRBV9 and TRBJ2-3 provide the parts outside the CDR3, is DSGVTQTPKHLITATGQRVTLRCSPRSGDLSVYWYQQSLDQGLQFLIQYYNGEERAKGNILERFSAQQFPDLHSELNLSSLELGDSALYFCASSASGGATDTQYFGPGTRLTVL.